The T cell receptor (beta chain) under discussion was sequenced for a study of neurological immune-mediated disorders. TCRdb independently ran MiXCR on the 5' RACE reads; one entry per CDR3 protein. This table has some 38,000 distinct CDR3 sequences, 11% appearing once. This clonotype was counted ten times or more. This CDR3 comprises 17 residues. The germline CDR1 and CDR2 sequences are SGHTA and FQGTGA. The V gene end was trimmed by 5 bases and the J gene end by 1 base; junction bases not matched to a gene: 11. Noted time point: technical triplicate 1. The J gene is TRBJ2-3, the V gene TRBV7-3; 8 bases map to TRBD2. The sample was PBMCs. The source of this sequence is a man aged 55 to 69 with HTLV-1-associated myelopathy (HAM/TSP). Here the CDR3 reads CASSPSFHSGGTDTQYF. The CDR3 DNA reads as TGTGCCAGCAGCCCTTCTTTCCATAGCGGGGGCACAGATACGCAGTATTTT.